Listed here are 5 T cell receptor beta chains from one sample, sequenced in a study of blood T cell repertoires in COVID-19. The table came from immunoSEQ multiplex PCR; TCRdb's copy has only in-frame clones and leaves some out. The sample includes about 430,000 clones, around 87% of them seen just once. The sample taken for sequencing was PBMCs or T cells enriched from blood (not recorded which). The source of these receptors is a woman aged 25 to 39 with acute COVID-19.

This chain uses TRBV6-2 or TRBV6-3 with TRBJ1-2; a possible D gene is TRBD1 (6 bases). Germline V gene lookup returns CDR1 MNHEY and CDR2 SVGEGT. Between the trimmed V and J ends, which lost 2 bases and 4 bases, there was a span of 23 bases. This CDR3 has 18 residues. CDR3 DNA sequence: TGTGCCAGCAGTTACCCCCTCCTAGGCAGGGGACGTTCCTATGGCTACACCTTC. Translation: CASSYPLLGRGRSYGYTF.

This clone came up a few times. The chain joins TRBV7-3 to TRBJ1-1; 9 positions match TRBD1. From germline, CDR1 is SGHTA and CDR2 FQGTGA. This CDR3 has 15 amino acids. After removal of 5 bases from V and 5 bases from J, the junction contained 9 bases not matched to a gene. CDR3 protein: CASSRTPGQGTEAFF. For the CDR3, the DNA is TGTGCCAGCAGCCGGACCCCGGGACAGGGAACTGAAGCTTTCTTT.

This clone was seen a single time. The V and J genes are TRBV19 and TRBJ1-5, with TRBD1 identical over 9 bases. This CDR3 is 16 amino acids long. Looked up from germline, CDR1 is LNHDA and CDR2 is SQIVND (reference sequence). Trimming at V came to 0 bases and at J to 6 bases, leaving 6 bases not matched to a gene. The CDR3 DNA reads as TGTGCCAGTAGTATAGAGTCGACAGGGGGTGGTCAGCCCCAGCATTTT. Protein: CASSIESTGGGQPQHF.

The rearrangement joins TRBV7-6 to TRBJ2-7, with TRBD2 matching over 14 bases. Trimming removed 5 bases from V and 3 bases from J; junction bases left unmatched: 6. Germline-derived CDR1 and CDR2 are SGHVS and FNYEAQ. The CDR3 has 16 amino acids. Written as DNA, the CDR3 is TGTGCCAGCAGCCTCCGACTAGCGGGGGGGTTCTACGAGCAGTACTTC. It translates to CASSLRLAGGFYEQYF.

The chain has TRBV6-5 and TRBJ1-1, with D tentatively TRBD1 (5 bases). The CDR3 has 12 residues. Germline V gives CDR1 MNHEY, CDR2 SVGAGI. Between the trimmed V and J ends, which lost 6 bases and 6 bases, there was a span of 11 bases. The CDR3 DNA reads TGTGCCAGCAGCATACGGGGGGCTGAAGCTTTCTTT. Protein: CASSIRGAEAFF.